A selection of T cell receptor beta chains follows, all from one sample in a study of T cell responses to AZD1222 COVID-19 vaccine. Profiled with immunoSEQ multiplex PCR; TCRdb holds only in-frame clones, not every one. Of about 200,000 clones in the sample, around 88% were seen once. Source: peripheral blood, taken on day 0 of AZD1222 vaccination. The receptor set was obtained from an adult in good health. Both conserved end residues are part of each CDR3. Fields, in order: clone size, J gene, D gene, V gene, CDR3 protein, CDR3 DNA. D genes are given only for firm matches. Rows give clone size only sometimes, using once, few, many, or a class for an expanded clone.

>NA|TRBJ1-2|TRBD1|TRBV29-1
CSVTWGQGRINYGYTF
TGCAGCGTAACCTGGGGACAGGGGAGGATCAACTATGGCTACACCTTC
>NA|TRBJ1-6|NA|TRBV21-1
CASSKGQLQEFYNSPLHF
TGTGCCAGCAGCAAGGGACAGCTGCAGGAGTTCTATAATTCACCCCTCCACTTT
>NA|TRBJ2-3|TRBD2|TRBV30
CAWSGRGGTDTQYF
TGTGCCTGGAGCGGACGGGGGGGCACAGATACGCAGTATTTT
>NA|TRBJ2-2|NA|TRBV14
CASSQVNRAGELFF
TGTGCCAGCAGCCAAGTCAATAGGGCCGGGGAGCTGTTTTTT
>NA|TRBJ2-2|NA|TRBV9
CASSVGGWTGELFF
TGTGCCAGCAGCGTAGGGGGCTGGACCGGGGAGCTGTTTTTT
>once|TRBJ2-2|NA|TRBV7-3
CASSPGIGELFF
TGTGCCAGCAGCCCCGGTATCGGGGAGCTGTTTTTT
>NA|TRBJ1-5|NA|TRBV5-6
CASSPDAGQPQHF
TGTGCCAGCAGTCCGGACGCGGGTCAGCCCCAGCATTTT
>NA|TRBJ2-7|TRBD1|TRBV5-6
CASSLNGQGYYEQYF
TGTGCCAGCAGCTTGAATGGACAGGGATACTACGAGCAGTACTTC
>NA|TRBJ2-2|NA|TRBV7-9
CASSLGQANTGELFF
TGTGCCAGCAGCTTAGGACAGGCGAACACCGGGGAGCTGTTTTTT
>NA|TRBJ1-1|NA|TRBV30
CAGRDTEAFF
TGTGCGGGGAGGGACACTGAAGCTTTCTTT
>NA|TRBJ1-6|NA|TRBV5-5
CASSGIQYDSPLHF
TGTGCCAGCAGCGGGATCCAATATGATTCACCCCTCCACTTT
>NA|TRBJ1-1|TRBD1|TRBV13
CASSWRGTGTEAFF
TGTGCCAGCAGCTGGCGGGGGACAGGCACTGAAGCTTTCTTT
>NA|TRBJ1-2|NA|TRBV2
CASSVGYGYTF
TGTGCCAGCAGTGTAGGCTATGGCTACACCTTC
>NA|TRBJ2-7|NA|TRBV20-1
CSARQAYEQYF
TGCAGTGCTAGACAGGCCTACGAGCAGTACTTC
>few|TRBJ2-7|NA|TRBV11-2
CASSLEAGFSYEQYF
TGTGCCAGCAGCTTAGAGGCGGGGTTTTCCTACGAGCAGTACTTC
>NA|TRBJ1-2|TRBD1|TRBV7-3
CASSLRGQDDYGYTF
TGTGCCAGCAGCTTAAGGGGACAGGACGACTATGGCTACACCTTC
>NA|TRBJ1-1|NA|TRBV27
CASSFTVNTEAFF
TGTGCCAGCAGTTTTACAGTGAACACTGAAGCTTTCTTT
>NA|TRBJ2-3|NA|TRBV5-4
CASRRGGTADTQYF
TGTGCCTCCAGGAGGGGGGGTACGGCAGATACGCAGTATTTT
>NA|TRBJ2-7|TRBD2|TRBV14
CASSHRMGLGPSYEQYF
TGTGCCAGCAGCCACCGGATGGGACTAGGACCCTCCTACGAGCAGTACTTC
>NA|TRBJ2-7|TRBD1|TRBV28
CASSSNPGQVRYEQYF
TGTGCCAGCAGTTCAAACCCCGGACAGGTGCGCTACGAGCAGTACTTC
>NA|TRBJ1-2|NA|TRBV10-3
CAISELEGVGGYTF
TGTGCCATCAGTGAGTTGGAGGGGGTAGGTGGCTACACCTTC
>NA|TRBJ2-1|TRBD2|TRBV7-9
CASSYRPLAGSNEQFF
TGTGCCAGCAGCTACAGGCCGCTAGCGGGGTCCAATGAGCAGTTCTTC
>NA|TRBJ2-5|NA|TRBV3-1/TRBV3-2
CASSQEGGPQETQYF
TGTGCCAGCAGCCAAGAGGGCGGGCCCCAAGAGACCCAGTACTTC
>once|TRBJ2-7|TRBD1|TRBV6-5
CASSYVGTGDYEQYF
TGTGCCAGCAGTTACGTCGGGACAGGGGACTACGAGCAGTACTTC
>NA|TRBJ1-1|NA|TRBV6-5
CASYEGSRAFF
TGTGCCAGTTATGAGGGGAGTCGGGCTTTCTTT
>NA|TRBJ2-7|TRBD1|TRBV19
CATLIPGQGAHEQYF
TGTGCCACCTTAATTCCGGGACAGGGGGCCCACGAGCAGTACTTC
>NA|TRBJ2-3|TRBD1|TRBV30
CAWSLWTGGVTDTQYF
TGTGCCTGGAGTCTATGGACAGGGGGGGTCACAGATACGCAGTATTTT
>NA|TRBJ2-7|TRBD1|TRBV7-6
CASSLGTGSYEQYF
TGTGCCAGCAGCTTGGGGACAGGTTCCTACGAGCAGTACTTC
>NA|TRBJ1-1|NA|TRBV27
CASSLSRSTEAFF
TGTGCCAGCAGTTTATCCAGAAGCACTGAAGCTTTCTTT
>NA|TRBJ2-7|TRBD1|TRBV6-5
CASSHRQGWTYEQYF
TGTGCCAGCAGCCACAGACAGGGGTGGACCTACGAGCAGTACTTC
>NA|TRBJ1-6|NA|TRBV7-2
CASSLVPPGGYNSPLHF
TGTGCCAGCAGCTTAGTACCTCCGGGGGGATATAATTCACCCCTCCACTTT
>few|TRBJ2-3|TRBD2|TRBV5-1
CASSLMGLAGGSTDTQYF
TGCGCCAGCAGCTTGATGGGGCTAGCGGGAGGTAGCACAGATACGCAGTATTTT
>NA|TRBJ2-1|TRBD1|TRBV5-1
CASSLTGGRVYNEQFF
TGCGCCAGCAGCTTAACAGGGGGGAGAGTCTACAATGAGCAGTTCTTC